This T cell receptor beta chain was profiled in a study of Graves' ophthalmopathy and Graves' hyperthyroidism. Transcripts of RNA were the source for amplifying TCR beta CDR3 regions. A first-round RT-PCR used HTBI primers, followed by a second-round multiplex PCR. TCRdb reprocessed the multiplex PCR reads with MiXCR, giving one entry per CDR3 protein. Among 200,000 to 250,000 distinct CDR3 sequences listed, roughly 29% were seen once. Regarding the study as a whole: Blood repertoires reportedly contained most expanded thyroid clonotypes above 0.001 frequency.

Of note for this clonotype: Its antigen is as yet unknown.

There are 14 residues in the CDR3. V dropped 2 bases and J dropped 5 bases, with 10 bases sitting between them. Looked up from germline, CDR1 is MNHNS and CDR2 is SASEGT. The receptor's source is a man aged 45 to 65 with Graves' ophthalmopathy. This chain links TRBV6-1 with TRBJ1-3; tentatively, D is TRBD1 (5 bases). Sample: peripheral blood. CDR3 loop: CASSEQRGRNTIYF. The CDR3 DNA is TGTGCCAGCAGTGAACAAAGGGGTAGAAACACCATATATTTT.